This T cell receptor beta chain was recorded in a study of blood T cell repertoires in COVID-19 (dated by TCRdb to 2018 to 2020). For the study in its entirety: The collaborator samples originated in the United States, Italy and Spain and spanned the acute and convalescent phases of COVID-19. The prospective study material was composed of cDNA or gDNA derived from T cells, B-cell-depleted T cells, or PBMCs. The dataset comprised deeply sampled blood TCRbeta repertoires from subjects exposed to, actively infected with, or recovered from COVID-19. The repertoires were made available in a free public database intended to serve as a resource for research on the immune response to SARS-CoV-2. The samples were drawn from two sources: the first 160 participants of the ongoing ImmuneRACE study, and 1,254 subjects contributed by 6 global collaborators. The sample metadata nearly always contained a de-identified subject ID, COVID-19 status, age in years and sex. Where HLA class I and class II types were available, the types were taken from metadata supplied by the sample provider, not from assay-based typing.

V loses 3 bases at its end and J loses 5 bases; junction bases beyond the gene matches: 5. For CDR1 and CDR2, the germline V gene (reference sequence) lists MNHNY and SVGAGI. The CDR3 runs 14 residues from the cysteine to the phenylalanine. The kept DNA is CDR3 alone, 42 bases in frame from the first base. The immunoSEQ Assay, a bias-controlled multiplex PCR, was used to amplify TCRbeta CDR3 regions from genomic DNA. From the authors' description of their analysis: Nucleated cell counts per sample were estimated from amplification of reference gene primers within the assay. To quantify the absolute abundance of each unique TCRbeta CDR3 rearrangement, sequence reads were collapsed and filtered. For each sample, productive Simpson clonality was calculated as the square root of Simpson's diversity index over productive rearrangements. TCRdb took this table from immuneACCESS and kept in-frame rearrangements with V and J called. Such tables lack part of the clones; where checked against another copy, unresolved V genes explain under half of the gap, and the rest is unexplained. V and J calls and clone size come straight from that table; D and trimming were deduced from the DNA. The sample table holds some 62,000 clones, of which 65% to 80% were seen once. Just over 20% of the sample goes to the ten largest clones.

Turning to this clone: The antigen it binds to is not known. No per-base quality is available; no much larger clone lies one base away.

Broad study findings and their caveats: The amount of clinical and demographic metadata varied by source and participant and was provided uncurated.

Collaborating institutions collected whole blood in K2EDTA tubes following their own protocols. Collaborator samples were shipped for TCRbeta analysis as frozen whole blood, isolated PBMCs, or DNA extracted from either sample type. Sequencing input: peripheral blood. This chain joins TRBV6-6 to TRBJ2-5, and TRBD1 aligns with 8 junction nucleotides. The clonotype comes from an elderly woman with active or convalescent COVID-19. The CDR3 here reads CASSYYRGKETQYF. The DNA reads TGTGCCAGCAGTTATTACAGGGGGAAGGAGACCCAGTACTTC.